This T cell receptor beta chain was identified during a study of T cells in localized non-small cell lung cancer. Study-wide points: In adjacent lung appeared a median around 62 of the top 100 tumor clones.

Sequencing used immunoSEQ multiplex PCR; TCRdb keeps in-frame clones, though not all of them. This sample has roughly 39,000 clones, with approximately 86% found just once. Trimming cost V 8 bases and J 8 bases, with 15 bases left between them. Germline V gene sequence: CDR1 GTSNPN, CDR2 SVGIG (reference sequence). The length of the CDR3 is 11 residues. On this clone: Its matching antigen is unknown.

The chain has TRBV30 and TRBJ1-2; D remains unclear. The source is a man aged 18 to 49 with stage I lung adenocarcinoma. Sequencing used peripheral blood, obtained before any cancer treatment. CDR3: CAGPADGGYTF. The CDR3 DNA reads as TGTGCCGGACCCGCGGACGGCGGCTACACCTTC.